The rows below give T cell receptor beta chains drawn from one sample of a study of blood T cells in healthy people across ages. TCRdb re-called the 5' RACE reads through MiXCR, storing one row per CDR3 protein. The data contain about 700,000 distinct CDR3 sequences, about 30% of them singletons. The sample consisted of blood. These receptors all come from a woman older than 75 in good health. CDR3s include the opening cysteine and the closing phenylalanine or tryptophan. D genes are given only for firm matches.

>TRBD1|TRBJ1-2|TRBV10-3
CAIKPDRGTSGYTF
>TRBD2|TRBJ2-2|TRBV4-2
CASSQQIKGGASGTNTGELFF
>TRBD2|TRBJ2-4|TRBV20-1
CSAPRPAGGRNIQYF
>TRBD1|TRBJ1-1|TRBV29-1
CSARHGTGNTEAFF
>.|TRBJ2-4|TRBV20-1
CSASGLLAKNIQYF
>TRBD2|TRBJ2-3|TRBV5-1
CATATSGGSTITDTQYF
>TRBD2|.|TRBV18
CASSPANGGAYETQYF
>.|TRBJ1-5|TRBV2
CASSETVGSQPQHF
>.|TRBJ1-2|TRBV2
CATSKDLYGYTF
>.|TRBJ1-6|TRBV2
CASSGDIAGNSPLHF
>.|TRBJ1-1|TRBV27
CASSLGLEGTEAFF
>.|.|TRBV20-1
CSAAPGGGADTQHF
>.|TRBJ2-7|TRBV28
CASSIGVHYEQYF
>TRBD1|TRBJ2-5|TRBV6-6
CASSRPGQGRETQYF
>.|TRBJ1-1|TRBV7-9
CASSLSRGAGTEAFF
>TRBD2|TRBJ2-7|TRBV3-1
CASSQGGTSDWYEQYF
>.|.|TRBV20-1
CSAREWGADGTQYF
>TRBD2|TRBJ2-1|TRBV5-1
CASSRGGLGSYNEQFF
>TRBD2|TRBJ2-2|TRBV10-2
CASSESSGGAPGELFF
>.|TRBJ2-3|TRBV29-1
CSAQQLRTDYTDTQYF
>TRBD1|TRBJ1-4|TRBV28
CASSEHQTGANEKLFF
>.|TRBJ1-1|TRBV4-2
CASSQFGQVVEAFF
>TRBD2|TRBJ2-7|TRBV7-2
CASSFGRGGKQYF
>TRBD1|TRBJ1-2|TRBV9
CASSDSQGDPNYGYTF
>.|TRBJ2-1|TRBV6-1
CASSELPTGSSYNEQFF
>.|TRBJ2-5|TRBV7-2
CASSTSAFFNQETQYF
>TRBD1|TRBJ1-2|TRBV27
CASSSGQGAGYGYTF
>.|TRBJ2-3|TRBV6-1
CASSEALPGGTDTQYF
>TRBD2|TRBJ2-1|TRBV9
CASSVSGTSGYNEQFF
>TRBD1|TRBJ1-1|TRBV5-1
CASSRDTGGEAEAFF
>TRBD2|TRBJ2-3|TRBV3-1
CASSQPGLAGGSTDTQYF
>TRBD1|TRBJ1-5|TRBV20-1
CSALSDRGQPQHF
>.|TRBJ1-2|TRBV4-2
CASSQGRGVDYGYTF
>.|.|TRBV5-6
CASSLVSAGRDIQYF
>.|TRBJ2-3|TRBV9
CASGPISGGEGDTQYF
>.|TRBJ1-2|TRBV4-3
CASSHDSGRGYTF
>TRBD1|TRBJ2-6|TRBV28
CASIKQGAGANVLTF
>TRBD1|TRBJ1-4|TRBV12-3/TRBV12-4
CASITGGSFEKLFF
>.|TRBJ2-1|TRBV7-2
CASSLEPGQGSQFF
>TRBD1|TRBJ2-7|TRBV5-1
CASSLAQGASTYEQYF
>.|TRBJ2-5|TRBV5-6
CASSLTRPGAQYF
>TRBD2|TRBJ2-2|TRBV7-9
CASSPSGVNTGELFF
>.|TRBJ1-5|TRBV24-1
CATSDTETGTQIKPQHF
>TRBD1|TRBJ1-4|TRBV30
CAWSIRDRANEKLFF
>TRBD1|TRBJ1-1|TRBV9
CASSPIGLDRRNTEAFF
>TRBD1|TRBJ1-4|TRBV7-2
CASSLDRDANEKLFF
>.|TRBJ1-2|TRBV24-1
CATRDWTENYGYTF
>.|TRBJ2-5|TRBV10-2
CASSDGRGTQYF
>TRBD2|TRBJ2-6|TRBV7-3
CASSFTSGGANVLTF